This passage covers 21 T cell receptor beta chains from one sample sequenced in a study of T cell responses to AZD1222 COVID-19 vaccine. The protocol was immunoSEQ multiplex PCR, while the TCRdb copy is restricted to in-frame clones and leaves out a portion. The repertoire holds 170,000 or so clones, 90% seen once, with approximately 3% in the top ten. Sequencing used peripheral blood, obtained on day 0 of AZD1222 vaccination. These receptors all stem from an adult in good health.

The rearrangement joins TRBV10-3 to TRBJ2-7; D might be TRBD2 (6 bases). Germline V CDR1 and CDR2: ENHRY, SYGVKD. The length of the CDR3 is 11 residues. V lost 6 bases to trimming and J lost 5 bases, with 8 bases between them. This CDR3 reads CAIRAGHEQYF. The CDR3 DNA sequence: TGTGCCATCAGGGCGGGGCACGAGCAGTACTTC.

The rearrangement links TRBV11-2 to TRBJ2-7, with 8 bases lining up with TRBD1. The CDR3 is 17 amino acids. The trim removed 1 base at V and 3 bases at J, leaving 11 bases unmatched. In germline, CDR1 is SGHAT, CDR2 FQNNGV. The CDR3 nucleotides are TGTGCCAGCAGCTTAGGGGTAGGCAGGGGGCGATACTACGAGCAGTACTTC. Protein product: CASSLGVGRGRYYEQYF. Looking up the rest from reference TRBV11-2 and TRBJ2-7 gives the full variable domain: EAGVAQSPRYKIIEKRQSVAFWCNPISGHATLYWYQQILGQGPKLLIQFQNNGVVDDSQLPKDRFSAERLKGVDSTLKIQPAKLEDSAVYLCASSLGVGRGRYYEQYFGPGTRLTVT.

V is TRBV2 and J is TRBJ1-6, with TRBD1 as a possible D gene (5 bases). Trimming pared 3 bases from V and 8 bases from J, leaving 14 bases between. CDR1 and CDR2 from the germline V gene are SNHLY and FYNNEI. This CDR3 contains 15 residues. CDR3 nucleotide sequence: TGTGCCAGCAGTGATGGGGACCCGCGGGATTCACCCCTCCACTTT. Its translation: CASSDGDPRDSPLHF.

This clone was picked up one time. The chain uses TRBV10-3 and TRBJ1-1; TRBD1 matches 8 bases. V lost 2 bases and J lost 4; bases outside the gene matches: 9. CDR1 and CDR2 from the germline V gene are ENHRY and SYGVKD. This CDR3 has 16 residues. The CDR3, as DNA: TGTGCCATCAGTGAGGAGAGACAGGGGAGGGGCACTGAAGCTTTCTTT. Translated, it gives CAISEERQGRGTEAFF.

The chain combines TRBV18 with TRBJ2-2; 7 nucleotides agree with TRBD1. The ends lost 4 bases at V and 4 bases at J; junction bases unmatched: 3. Germline lookup yields CDR1 KGHSH and CDR2 LQKENI. This CDR3 has 14 amino acids. The DNA of the CDR3 is TGTGCCAGCTCACTCTACAGGGGCACCGGGGAGCTGTTTTTT. Residues: CASSLYRGTGELFF.

V is TRBV7-8 and J is TRBJ1-2, with D hard to call. CDR1 and CDR2 (germline): SGHVS, FQNEAQ. CDR3 size: 15 residues. V was pared by 1 base and J by 4 bases, with 13 bases between. Here the CDR3 reads CASSLVQEGSYGYTF. CDR3 DNA: TGTGCCAGCAGCTTAGTTCAGGAGGGCTCCTATGGCTACACCTTC.

The J gene is TRBJ1-6, the V gene TRBV15; 7 bases fit TRBD1. The germline gives CDR1 LNHNV, CDR2 YYDKDF (reference sequence). V trimming: 1 base; J trimming: 10 bases; junction bases outside the gene matches: 4. CDR3 length equals 14 residues. CDR3 sequence: CATSRAGGGSPLHF. The CDR3 nucleotides read TGTGCCACCAGCAGAGCAGGGGGAGGGTCACCCCTCCACTTT.

The chain carries TRBV7-3 and TRBJ2-3; D is perhaps TRBD2 (6 bases). Germline V gene lookup returns CDR1 SGHTA and CDR2 FQGTGA. The CDR3 extends over 17 amino acids. The ends were cut back, 1 base at V and 6 bases at J, with 20 bases in the middle. CDR3 sequence: CASSLSVQRAGWDTQYF. CDR3 in DNA: TGTGCCAGCAGCTTAAGCGTCCAGCGGGCTGGGTGGGATACGCAGTATTTT.

This chain links TRBV3-1 (or the pseudogene TRBV3-2) with TRBJ2-7; tentatively, D is TRBD1 or TRBD2 (5 bases each). V was cut by 4 bases and J by 2 bases, with 12 bases left in between. The CDR3 contains 14 residues. CDR1 is LGHDT and CDR2 is YNNKEL in the germline V gene (reference sequence). The CDR3 protein is CASSLSGLTYEQYF. The CDR3 DNA follows: TGTGCCAGCAGCCTTTCGGGGCTTACCTACGAGCAGTACTTC.

The rearrangement joins TRBV16 to TRBJ2-2; 10 bases fit TRBD1. V dropped 2 bases and J dropped 4; count of bases not matched to a gene: 4. The CDR3 is made up of 16 amino acids. Germline CDR1 KGHSY, CDR2 FQNENV. The CDR3 region is CASSQPDRGPTGELFF. CDR3 nucleotides: TGTGCCAGCAGCCAACCCGACAGGGGGCCCACCGGGGAGCTGTTTTTT.

This clone was counted between two and nine times. J is TRBJ1-2 and V is TRBV7-3; perhaps TRBD1 as D (6 bases). V was pared by 5 bases and J by 2 bases, with 9 bases between. There are 13 residues in the CDR3. Germline CDR1 is SGHTA and CDR2 is FQGTGA. The CDR3 sequence is CASSPDRNYGYTF. The CDR3 coding sequence is TGTGCCAGCAGCCCGGACAGAAACTATGGCTACACCTTC.

The rearrangement uses TRBV29-1 and TRBJ1-2; the D gene is possibly TRBD1 (6 bases). This CDR3 comprises 12 residues. The V end was cut by 4 bases, the J end by 2 bases, with 8 bases between. The germline V gene encodes CDR1 SQVTM and CDR2 ANQGSEA. In nucleotides, the CDR3 is TGCAGCGTTGGGGACACCAACTATGGCTACACCTTC. This gives the protein CSVGDTNYGYTF. Drawing the rest from reference TRBV29-1 and TRBJ1-2, the complete variable domain is SAVISQKPSRDICQRGTSLTIQCQVDSQVTMMFWYRQQPGQSLTLIATANQGSEATYESGFVIDKFPISRPNLTFSTLTVSNMSPEDSSIYLCSVGDTNYGYTFGSGTRLTVV.

The chain couples TRBV4-2 to TRBJ2-5, with D perhaps TRBD2 (6 bases). The CDR3 contains 16 residues. From germline, CDR1 is LGHNA and CDR2 YNFKEQ. The V end lost 4 bases, the J end lost 5 bases, and 20 bases lay between the germline ends. CDR3 bases: TGTGCCAGCAGCCTTACTCCGGGGGATCTCTCGGAGACCCAGTACTTC. Translating it yields CASSLTPGDLSETQYF.

The chain has TRBV5-6 and TRBJ1-5; D gene uncertain. Between the trimmed V and J ends, which lost 2 bases and 4 bases, there was a span of 7 bases. Germline loops: CDR1 SGHDT, CDR2 YYEEEE. The CDR3 totals 13 residues. The CDR3: CASSFTGNQPQHF. CDR3 in DNA: TGTGCCAGCAGCTTCACGGGTAATCAGCCCCAGCATTTT.

This chain joins TRBV5-4 and TRBJ1-1, with a tentative D call TRBD1 (6 bases). The CDR3 totals 15 residues. V was trimmed by 4 bases and J by 0 bases, leaving 13 bases between them. The V gene's germline CDR1 is SGHNT and CDR2 YYREEE (reference sequence). CDR3: CASSRGSGMNTEAFF. For the CDR3, the DNA is TGTGCCAGCAGCAGGGGGTCCGGGATGAACACTGAAGCTTTCTTT.

This chain joins TRBV3-1 (or the pseudogene TRBV3-2) and TRBJ1-2; a weak D match, TRBD1 (5 bases). From germline, CDR1 is LGHDT and CDR2 YNNKEL (reference sequence). The CDR3 is made up of 15 amino acids. Trimming left V 0 bases short and J 4 bases short, with 12 bases between. The CDR3: CASSQDQAGSYGYTF. The CDR3 nucleotides read TGTGCCAGCAGCCAAGATCAGGCAGGGAGCTATGGCTACACCTTC.

The chain carries TRBV5-4 and TRBJ2-2; 11 nucleotides line up with TRBD2. The CDR3 is made up of 16 amino acids. Germline V lookup: CDR1 SGHNT, CDR2 YYREEE (reference sequence). V shed 4 bases and J 4 bases; nucleotides not matched to a gene: 6. This CDR3 reads CASSPTLAGGTGELFF. The CDR3 coding sequence is TGTGCCAGCAGCCCAACCCTAGCGGGGGGCACCGGGGAGCTGTTTTTT.

This chain uses TRBV14 with TRBJ1-5; 7 bases agree with TRBD1. After removal of 2 bases from V and 4 bases from J, the junction contained 5 bases not matched to a gene. From germline, CDR1 is SGHDN and CDR2 FVKESK. The CDR3 runs 15 residues. This chain's CDR3 is CASSQNDRANQPQHF. The CDR3 nucleotides are TGTGCCAGCAGCCAAAACGACAGGGCGAATCAGCCCCAGCATTTT.

The V call is TRBV25-1, the J call TRBJ1-4, with 7 bases lining up with TRBD1. The CDR3 runs 16 residues. Trimming at V came to 2 bases and at J to 4 bases, leaving 7 bases not matched to a gene. The germline gives CDR1 MGHDK, CDR2 SYGVNS. The CDR3 nucleotides read TGTGCCAGCAGTGAAGGGGGACAGCTGCATAATGAAAAACTGTTTTTT. It translates to CASSEGGQLHNEKLFF. The full variable domain, with the rest looked up from reference TRBV25-1 and TRBJ1-4, is EADIYQTPRYLVIGTGKKITLECSQTMGHDKMYWYQQDPGMELHLIHYSYGVNSTEKGDLSSESTVSRIRTEHFPLTLESARPSHTSQYLCASSEGGQLHNEKLFFGSGTQLSVL.

The V gene is TRBV19, the J gene TRBJ1-5; perhaps TRBD1 as D (5 bases). Germline V gene sequence: CDR1 LNHDA, CDR2 SQIVND (reference sequence). V was shortened by 3 bases and J by 2 bases, with 17 bases between the two germline ends. This CDR3 has 17 residues. The CDR3 spells CASSMGTGAGGNQPQHF. The DNA of the CDR3 is TGTGCCAGTAGTATGGGGACGGGTGCCGGGGGCAATCAGCCCCAGCATTTT. The full variable domain, completed using reference TRBV19 and TRBJ1-5, is DGGITQSPKYLFRKEGQNVTLSCEQNLNHDAMYWYRQDPGQGLRLIYYSQIVNDFQKGDIAEGYSVSREKKESFPLTVTSAQKNPTAFYLCASSMGTGAGGNQPQHFGDGTRLSIL.

This chain connects TRBV30 to TRBJ1-6; perhaps TRBD1 as D (6 bases). The CDR3 has 16 amino acids. Trimming took off 0 bases at V and 2 bases at J, with 11 bases between the two ends. Germline assignment: CDR1 GTSNPN and CDR2 SVGIG (reference sequence). Here the CDR3 reads CAWSVMGATYNSPLHF. DNA for the CDR3: TGTGCCTGGAGTGTAATGGGGGCAACCTATAATTCACCCCTCCACTTT.